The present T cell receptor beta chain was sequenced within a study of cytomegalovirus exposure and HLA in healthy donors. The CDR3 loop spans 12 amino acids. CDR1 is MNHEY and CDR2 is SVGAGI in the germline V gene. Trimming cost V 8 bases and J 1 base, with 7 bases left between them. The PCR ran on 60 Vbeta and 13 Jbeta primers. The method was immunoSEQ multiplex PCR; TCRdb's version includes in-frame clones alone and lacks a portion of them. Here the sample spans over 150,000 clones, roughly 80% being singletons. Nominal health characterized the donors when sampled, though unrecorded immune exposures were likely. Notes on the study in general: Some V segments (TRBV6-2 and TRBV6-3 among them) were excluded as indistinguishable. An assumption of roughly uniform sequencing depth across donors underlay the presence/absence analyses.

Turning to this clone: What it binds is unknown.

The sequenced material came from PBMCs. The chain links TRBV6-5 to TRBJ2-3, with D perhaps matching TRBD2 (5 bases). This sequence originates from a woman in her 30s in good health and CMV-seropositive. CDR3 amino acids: CASYSGTDTQYF. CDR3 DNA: TGTGCCAGCTATAGCGGCACAGATACGCAGTATTTT.